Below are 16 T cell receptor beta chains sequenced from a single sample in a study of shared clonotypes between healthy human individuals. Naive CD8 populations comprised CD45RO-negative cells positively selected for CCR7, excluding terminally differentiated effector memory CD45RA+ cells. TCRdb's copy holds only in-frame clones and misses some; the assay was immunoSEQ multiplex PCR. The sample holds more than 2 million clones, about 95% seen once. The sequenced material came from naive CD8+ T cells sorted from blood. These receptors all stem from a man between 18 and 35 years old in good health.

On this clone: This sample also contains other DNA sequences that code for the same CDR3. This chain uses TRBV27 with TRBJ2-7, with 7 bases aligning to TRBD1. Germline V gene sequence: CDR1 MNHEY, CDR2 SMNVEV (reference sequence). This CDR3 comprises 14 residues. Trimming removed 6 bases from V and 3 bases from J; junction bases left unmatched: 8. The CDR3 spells CASSPRDSSYEQYF. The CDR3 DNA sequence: TGTGCCAGCAGCCCCCGGGACAGCAGCTACGAGCAGTACTTC.

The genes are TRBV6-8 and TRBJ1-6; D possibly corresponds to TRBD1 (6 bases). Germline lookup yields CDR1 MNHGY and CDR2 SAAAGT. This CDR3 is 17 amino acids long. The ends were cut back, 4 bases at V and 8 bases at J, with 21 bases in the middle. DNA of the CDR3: TGTGCCAGCAGTTCAAACAGGGAGTATAAGCTACATTCACCCCTCCACTTT. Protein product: CASSSNREYKLHSPLHF.

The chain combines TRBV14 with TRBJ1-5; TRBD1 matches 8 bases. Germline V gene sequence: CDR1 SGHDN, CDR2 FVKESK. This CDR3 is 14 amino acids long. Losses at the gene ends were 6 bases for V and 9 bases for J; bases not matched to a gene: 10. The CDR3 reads CASSHSQGARPQHF. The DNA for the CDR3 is TGTGCCAGCAGTCATAGCCAGGGGGCTCGGCCCCAGCATTTT.

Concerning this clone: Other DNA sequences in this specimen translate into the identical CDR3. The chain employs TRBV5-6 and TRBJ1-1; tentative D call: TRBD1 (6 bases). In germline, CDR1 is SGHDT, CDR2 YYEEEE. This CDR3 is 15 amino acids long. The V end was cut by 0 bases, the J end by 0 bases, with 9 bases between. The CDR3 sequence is CASSLEGTMNTEAFF. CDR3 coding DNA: TGTGCCAGCAGCTTGGAAGGGACAATGAACACTGAAGCTTTCTTT.

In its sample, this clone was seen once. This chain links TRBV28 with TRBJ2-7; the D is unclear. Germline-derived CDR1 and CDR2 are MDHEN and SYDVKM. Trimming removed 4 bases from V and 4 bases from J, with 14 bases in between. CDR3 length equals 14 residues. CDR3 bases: TGTGCCAGCAGTTCCCCTGGTCACTCATACGAGCAGTACTTC. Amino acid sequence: CASSSPGHSYEQYF.

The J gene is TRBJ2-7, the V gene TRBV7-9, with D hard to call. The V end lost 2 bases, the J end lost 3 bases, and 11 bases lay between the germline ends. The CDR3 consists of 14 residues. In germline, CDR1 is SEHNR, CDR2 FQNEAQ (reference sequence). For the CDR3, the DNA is TGTGCCAGCAGCTTATTAGAGAGCAGCTACGAGCAGTACTTC. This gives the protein CASSLLESSYEQYF.

The CDR3 DNA reads as TGTGCCAGCAGGCAGGACAACTTCTACGAGCAGTACTTC. This sequence encodes CASRQDNFYEQYF. V usage is TRBV6-6 and J usage is TRBJ2-7; D possibly corresponds to TRBD1 (5 bases). Deletions cut 6 bases from V and 3 bases from J, with 12 bases between. Germline CDR1 and CDR2: MNHNY and SVGAGI (reference sequence). The CDR3 is 13 amino acids.

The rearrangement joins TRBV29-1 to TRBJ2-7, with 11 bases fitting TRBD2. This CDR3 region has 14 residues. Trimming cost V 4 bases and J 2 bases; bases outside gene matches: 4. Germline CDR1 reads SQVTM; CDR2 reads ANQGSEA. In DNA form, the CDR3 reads TGCAGCGTTGTTAGCGGGGGGGCCCCCTACGAGCAGTACTTC. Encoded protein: CSVVSGGAPYEQYF.

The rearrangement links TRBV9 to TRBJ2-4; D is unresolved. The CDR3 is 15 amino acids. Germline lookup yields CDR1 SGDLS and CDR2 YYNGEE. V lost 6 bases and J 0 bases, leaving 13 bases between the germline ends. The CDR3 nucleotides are TGTGCCAGCAACCCCCCCCGCCTAGCCAAAAACATTCAGTACTTC. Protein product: CASNPPRLAKNIQYF.

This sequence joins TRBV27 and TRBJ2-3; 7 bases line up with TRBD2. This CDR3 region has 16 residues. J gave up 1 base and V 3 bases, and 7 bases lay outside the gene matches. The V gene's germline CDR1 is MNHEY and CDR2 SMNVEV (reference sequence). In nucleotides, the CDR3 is TGTGCCAGCAGTTTGAGACTAGCAGCACGCACAGATACGCAGTATTTT. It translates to CASSLRLAARTDTQYF.

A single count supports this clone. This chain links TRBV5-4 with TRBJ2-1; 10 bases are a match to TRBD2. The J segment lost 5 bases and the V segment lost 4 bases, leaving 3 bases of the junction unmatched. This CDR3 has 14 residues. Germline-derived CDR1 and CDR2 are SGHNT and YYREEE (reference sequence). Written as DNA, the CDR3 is TGTGCCAGCAGCCTCGGACTAGCGGACAATGAGCAGTTCTTC. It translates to CASSLGLADNEQFF.

CDR3 sequence reads: CASSFFASGGSGGYEQYF. CDR3 bases: TGCGCCAGCAGCTTCTTCGCTAGCGGAGGCTCAGGGGGATACGAGCAGTACTTC. The rearrangement uses TRBV5-1 and TRBJ2-7; D is tentatively TRBD1 or TRBD2 (7 bases each). The CDR3 is 18 amino acids. CDR1 and CDR2 (germline): SGHRS, YFSETQ. V was cut by 2 bases and J by 4 bases, with 25 bases left in between.

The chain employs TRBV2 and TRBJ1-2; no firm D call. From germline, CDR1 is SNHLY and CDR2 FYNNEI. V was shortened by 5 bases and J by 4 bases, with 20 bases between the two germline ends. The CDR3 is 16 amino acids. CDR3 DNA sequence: TGTGCCAGCAGTTCCGTCCGGGCCAAAAGCGGCTATGGCTACACCTTC. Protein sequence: CASSSVRAKSGYGYTF.

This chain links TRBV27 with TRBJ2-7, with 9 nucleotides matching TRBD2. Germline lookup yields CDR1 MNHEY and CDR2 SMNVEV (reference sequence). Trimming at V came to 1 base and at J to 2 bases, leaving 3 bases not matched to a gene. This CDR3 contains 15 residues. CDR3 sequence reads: CASSLYRGGAYEQYF. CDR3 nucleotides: TGTGCCAGCAGTTTATATCGCGGGGGGGCCTACGAGCAGTACTTC.

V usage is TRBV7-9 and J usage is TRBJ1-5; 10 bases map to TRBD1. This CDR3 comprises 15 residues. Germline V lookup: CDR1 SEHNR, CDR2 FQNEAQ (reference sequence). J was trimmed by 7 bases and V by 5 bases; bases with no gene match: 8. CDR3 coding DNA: TGTGCCAGCAGCATCGGACAGGGGGTGGACCAGCCCCAGCATTTT. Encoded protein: CASSIGQGVDQPQHF.

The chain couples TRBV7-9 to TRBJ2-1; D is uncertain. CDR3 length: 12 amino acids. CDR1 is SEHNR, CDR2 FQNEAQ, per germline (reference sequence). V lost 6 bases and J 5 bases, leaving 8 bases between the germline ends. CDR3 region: CASRFANNEQFF. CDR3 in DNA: TGTGCCAGCAGGTTTGCGAACAATGAGCAGTTCTTC.